Listed here are 19 T cell receptor beta chains from one sample, sequenced in a study of blood T cell repertoires in COVID-19. Clones were sequenced by immunoSEQ multiplex PCR, and TCRdb holds only the in-frame ones, with some missing. The sample contains about 170,000 clones, around 89% of which appear only once. The source material was peripheral blood. The receptors stem from a man in his fifties who had recovered from COVID-19.

The chain combines TRBV18 with TRBJ1-2, with D uncertain. V was clipped by 1 base and J by 6 bases, with 12 bases between them. CDR1 and CDR2 from the germline V gene are KGHSH and LQKENI. This CDR3 is built from 14 residues. The CDR3 sequence is CASSPQLQLHGYTF. In DNA form, the CDR3 reads TGTGCCAGCTCACCACAGTTACAGCTCCATGGCTACACCTTC.

V and J are TRBV6-1 and TRBJ1-2, with D possibly matching TRBD1 (5 bases). Trimming took off 0 bases at V and 14 bases at J, with 16 bases between the two ends. The V gene's germline CDR1 is MNHNS and CDR2 SASEGT. The CDR3 extends over 13 amino acids. CDR3 region: CASSEAPGRAETF. In nucleotides, the CDR3 is TGTGCCAGCAGTGAAGCCCCGGGCAGGGCCGAGACCTTC.

Only a few counts were recorded for this clone. The chain carries TRBV5-4 and TRBJ1-1; 9 bases are shared with TRBD1. The CDR3 length is 15 residues. CDR1 and CDR2 from the germline V gene are SGHNT and YYREEE (reference sequence). With 4 bases clipped from V and 1 base from J, the junction kept 5 bases outside the gene matches. The CDR3: CASSPRTGENTEAFF. Written as DNA, the CDR3 is TGTGCCAGCAGCCCAAGGACAGGGGAGAACACTGAAGCTTTCTTT.

This clone has a single count. The V gene is TRBV28, the J gene TRBJ2-1; 7 bases map to TRBD1. The J segment lost 3 bases and the V segment lost 7 bases, leaving 6 bases of the junction unmatched. The CDR3 length is 14 residues. In germline, CDR1 is MDHEN, CDR2 SYDVKM. The CDR3 DNA reads as TGTGCCAGCACCCAAGGGGGCCTCTACAATGAGCAGTTCTTC. It specifies CASTQGGLYNEQFF.

J is TRBJ2-7 and V is TRBV19; 7 bases align to TRBD1. From germline, CDR1 is LNHDA and CDR2 SQIVND (reference sequence). The CDR3 length is 14 residues. Germline trimming cut 3 bases from V and 6 bases from J; bases unmatched to any gene: 8. CDR3 protein: CASSITGDGLEQYF. In DNA form, the CDR3 reads TGTGCCAGTAGTATTACAGGGGATGGGCTCGAGCAGTACTTC.

The chain employs TRBV7-6 and TRBJ1-2, with unresolved D. The germline gives CDR1 SGHVS, CDR2 FNYEAQ. V lost 0 bases and J lost 6, with 14 bases in between. The CDR3 runs to 15 residues. The CDR3 is CASSLAQTWGDGYTF. The CDR3 DNA is TGTGCCAGCAGCTTAGCACAAACATGGGGAGATGGCTACACCTTC. Full variable domain (outside the CDR3, taken from reference TRBV7-6 and TRBJ1-2): GAGVSQSPRYKVTKRGQDVALRCDPISGHVSLYWYRQALGQGPEFLTYFNYEAQQDKSGLPNDRFSAERPEGSISTLTIQRTEQRDSAMYRCASSLAQTWGDGYTFGSGTRLTVV.

The chain employs TRBV19 and TRBJ1-5; D unresolved. The CDR3 is 16 residues long. CDR1 LNHDA and CDR2 SQIVND come from the germline V gene (reference sequence). Trimming removed 5 bases from V and 2 bases from J, with 16 bases in between. CDR3: CASSGTSRGGNQPQHF. The CDR3 DNA sequence: TGTGCCAGTAGTGGAACCTCCCGGGGTGGCAATCAGCCCCAGCATTTT.

The genes are TRBV5-1 and TRBJ2-7; 9 bases match TRBD2. Germline loops: CDR1 SGHRS, CDR2 YFSETQ. CDR3 length: 14 amino acids. Trimming removed 5 bases from V and 2 bases from J; junction bases left unmatched: 5. CDR3: CASRGIAGAYEQYF. Here the CDR3 DNA reads TGCGCCAGCAGAGGGATAGCGGGAGCCTACGAGCAGTACTTC. Using reference TRBV5-1 and TRBJ2-7 for the parts outside the CDR3, the full variable domain is KAGVTQTPRYLIKTRGQQVTLSCSPISGHRSVSWYQQTPGQGLQFLFEYFSETQRNKGNFPGRFSGRQFSNSRSEMNVSTLELGDSALYLCASRGIAGAYEQYFGPGTRLTVT.

This chain joins TRBV7-9 and TRBJ2-1; TRBD2 is a possible D gene (7 bases). Germline values: CDR1 SEHNR, CDR2 FQNEAQ (reference sequence). The ends were cut back, 3 bases at V and 5 bases at J, with 23 bases in the middle. The CDR3 is 18 amino acids. The DNA for the CDR3 is TGTGCCAGCAGCTTTTCTGACAAGGCGGGGGCCCGAAACAATGAGCAGTTCTTC. Translated, it gives CASSFSDKAGARNNEQFF. Drawing the rest from reference TRBV7-9 and TRBJ2-1, the complete variable domain is DTGVSQNPRHKITKRGQNVTFRCDPISEHNRLYWYRQTLGQGPEFLTYFQNEAQLEKSRLLSDRFSAERPKGSFSTLEIQRTEQGDSAMYLCASSFSDKAGARNNEQFFGPGTRLTVL.

This clone was seen once. The CDR3 spells CASSPDRNSNQPQHF. The CDR3, as DNA: TGCGCCAGCAGTCCCGACAGAAATAGCAATCAGCCCCAGCATTTT. This chain joins TRBV4-3 and TRBJ1-5; a weak D match, TRBD1 (5 bases). CDR1 and CDR2 (germline): LGHNA, YSLEER. V lost 6 bases and J 0 bases, leaving 12 bases between the germline ends. The CDR3 runs 15 residues.

V gene TRBV18 combines with J gene TRBJ2-1, with TRBD2 matching over 11 bases. Germline V lookup: CDR1 KGHSH, CDR2 LQKENI. CDR3 size: 16 residues. V trimming: 1 base; J trimming: 5 bases; junction bases outside the gene matches: 4. In DNA, the CDR3 is TGTGCCAGCTCACCACAGGGGACTAGCGGAAACAATGAGCAGTTCTTC. Its protein is CASSPQGTSGNNEQFF.

The chain joins TRBV7-2 to TRBJ2-7; weak D call: TRBD2 (6 bases). This CDR3 has 15 amino acids. Germline lookup yields CDR1 SGHTA and CDR2 FQGNSA. Deletions cut 2 bases from V and 2 bases from J, with 13 bases between. DNA of the CDR3: TGTGCCAGCAGCTTAAATGGCGGGAAACCCTACGAGCAGTACTTC. This translates into CASSLNGGKPYEQYF.

This chain uses TRBV2 with TRBJ2-2; the match to TRBD1 covers 7 bases. The CDR3 sequence is 13 residues long. The germline gives CDR1 SNHLY, CDR2 FYNNEI. The V gene end was trimmed by 6 bases and the J gene end by 4 bases; junction bases not matched to a gene: 2. The CDR3 region has the DNA TGTGCCAGCAGCGGACAGGCCACCGGGGAGCTGTTTTTT. It codes for CASSGQATGELFF.

The rearrangement uses TRBV4-1 and TRBJ1-2, with D unclear. CDR1 and CDR2 (germline): MGHRA, YSYEKL. Trimming took 1 base from V and 4 from J, leaving 13 bases between them. This CDR3 region has 15 residues. CDR3 sequence (DNA): TGCGCCAGCAGCCAAGCGGATCGGAGAACCTATGGCTACACCTTC. Translating gives CASSQADRRTYGYTF.

V and J are TRBV6-6 and TRBJ1-4, with D maybe TRBD1 (6 bases). V was trimmed by 6 bases and J by 4 bases, leaving 12 bases between them. This CDR3 comprises 14 residues. Germline CDR1 is MNHNY and CDR2 is SVGAGI (reference sequence). CDR3 loop: CASSKGGGNEKLFF. The CDR3 bases are TGTGCCAGCAGCAAAGGGGGGGGTAATGAAAAACTGTTTTTT.

The J gene is TRBJ1-6, the V gene TRBV5-1; 7 bases align to TRBD1. The V segment lost 4 bases and the J segment 8 bases; nucleotides outside the gene matches: 6. CDR1 is SGHRS, CDR2 YFSETQ, per germline. The CDR3 is made up of 14 amino acids. CDR3 nucleotides: TGCGCCAGCAGCGAGGGACAGTCTTATTCACCCCTCCACTTT. Protein sequence: CASSEGQSYSPLHF. The whole variable domain, remainder taken from reference TRBV5-1 and TRBJ1-6, is KAGVTQTPRYLIKTRGQQVTLSCSPISGHRSVSWYQQTPGQGLQFLFEYFSETQRNKGNFPGRFSGRQFSNSRSEMNVSTLELGDSALYLCASSEGQSYSPLHFGNGTRLTVT.

The CDR3 sequence: CASSPGTGLSYNSPLHF. DNA of the CDR3: TGTGCCAGTAGTCCGGGGACAGGCCTCTCCTATAATTCACCCCTCCACTTT. The V gene is TRBV19, the J gene TRBJ1-6, with 8 bases identical to TRBD1. The CDR3 extends over 17 amino acids. The J segment lost 0 bases and the V segment lost 5 bases, leaving 6 bases of the junction unmatched. Germline CDR1 is LNHDA and CDR2 is SQIVND (reference sequence).

The chain couples TRBV6-5 to TRBJ1-2, with D possibly being TRBD1 (6 bases). V lost 4 bases and J 6 bases, leaving 12 bases between the germline ends. This CDR3 has 13 residues. The germline gives CDR1 MNHEY, CDR2 SVGAGI. CDR3 in amino acids: CASSSQGSHGYTF. The CDR3 region has the DNA TGTGCCAGCAGTTCACAGGGCTCCCATGGCTACACCTTC.

This rearrangement joins TRBV6-5 to TRBJ1-1, with unresolved D. This CDR3 comprises 14 residues. Between the trimmed V and J ends, which lost 1 base and 5 bases, there was a span of 11 bases. In germline, CDR1 is MNHEY, CDR2 SVGAGI. CDR3 region: CASSYLPAETEAFF. CDR3 nucleotide sequence: TGTGCCAGCAGTTACTTACCAGCGGAGACTGAAGCTTTCTTT.